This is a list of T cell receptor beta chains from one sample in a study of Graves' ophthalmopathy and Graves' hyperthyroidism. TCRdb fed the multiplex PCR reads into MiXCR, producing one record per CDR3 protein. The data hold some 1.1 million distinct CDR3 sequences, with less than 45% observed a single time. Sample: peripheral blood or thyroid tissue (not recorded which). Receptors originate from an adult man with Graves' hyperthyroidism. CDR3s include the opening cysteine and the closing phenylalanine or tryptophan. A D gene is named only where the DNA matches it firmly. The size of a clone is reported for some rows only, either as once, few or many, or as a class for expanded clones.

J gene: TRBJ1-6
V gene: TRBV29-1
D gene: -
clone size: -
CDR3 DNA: TGCAGCGCGAGCGGGGGGCAATCACCCCTCCACTTT
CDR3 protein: CSASGGQSPLHF

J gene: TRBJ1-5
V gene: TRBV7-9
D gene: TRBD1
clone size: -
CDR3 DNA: TGTGCCAGCAGCCAAGGCGGGACAGGGATCAATCAGCCCCAGCATTTT
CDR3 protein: CASSQGGTGINQPQHF

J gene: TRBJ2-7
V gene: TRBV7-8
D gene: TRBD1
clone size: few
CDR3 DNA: TGTGCCAGCAGCTTAAAGGGGGCAAGGATAGTCTATGAGCAGTACTTC
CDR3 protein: CASSLKGARIVYEQYF

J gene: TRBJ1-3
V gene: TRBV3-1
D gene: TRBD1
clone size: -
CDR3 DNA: TGTGCCAGCAGCTACGGGACAGGGACTGGAAACACCATATATTTT
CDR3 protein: CASSYGTGTGNTIYF

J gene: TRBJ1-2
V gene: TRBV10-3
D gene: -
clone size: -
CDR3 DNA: TGTGCCATCAGTGAGCGAGGGGGGTACGGCTACACCTTC
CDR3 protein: CAISERGGYGYTF

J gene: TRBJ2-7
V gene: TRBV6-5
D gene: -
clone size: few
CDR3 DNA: TGTGCCAGCAGTTACTCGATACACGAAGCTGGCTACGAGCAGTACTTC
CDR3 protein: CASSYSIHEAGYEQYF

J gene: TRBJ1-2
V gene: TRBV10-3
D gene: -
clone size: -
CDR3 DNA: TGTGCCATCAGTGAGGGCAGGGGCGGCTACACCTTC
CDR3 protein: CAISEGRGGYTF

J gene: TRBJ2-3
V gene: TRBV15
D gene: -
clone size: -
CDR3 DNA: TGTGCCACCGCGGTTGCTAGCACAGATACGCAGTATTTT
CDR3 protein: CATAVASTDTQYF

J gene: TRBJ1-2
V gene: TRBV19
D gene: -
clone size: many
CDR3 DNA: TGTGCCAGTAGCCAACGAGACTTTGGCTACACCTTC
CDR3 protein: CASSQRDFGYTF

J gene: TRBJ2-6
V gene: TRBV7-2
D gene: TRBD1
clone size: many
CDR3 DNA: TGTGCCAGCAGCTTTTACCAAGGACAGGGAGGTTCTGGGGCCAACGTCCTGACTTTC
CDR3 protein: CASSFYQGQGGSGANVLTF

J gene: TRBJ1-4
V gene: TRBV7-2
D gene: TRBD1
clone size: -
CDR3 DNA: TGTGCCAGCAGTGAACAGGGGTTGGAAAAACTGTTTTTT
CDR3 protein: CASSEQGLEKLFF

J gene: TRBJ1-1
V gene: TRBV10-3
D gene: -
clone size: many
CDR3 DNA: TGTGCCATCAGTGAGCCCGTTGATAACACTGAAGCTTTCTTT
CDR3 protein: CAISEPVDNTEAFF

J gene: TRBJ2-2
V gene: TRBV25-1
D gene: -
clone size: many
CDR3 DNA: TGTGCCAGCAGTGAATTCGCCAGATCGAACACCGGGGAGCTGTTTTTT
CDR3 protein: CASSEFARSNTGELFF

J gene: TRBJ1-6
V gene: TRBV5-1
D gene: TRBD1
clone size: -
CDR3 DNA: TGCGCCAGCAGCAAAGCCGGGACAGAAAATTCACCCCTCCACTTT
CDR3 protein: CASSKAGTENSPLHF

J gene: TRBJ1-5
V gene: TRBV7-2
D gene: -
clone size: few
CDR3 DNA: TGTGCCAGCAGCTTGGACAACCAGAATCAGCCCCAGCATTTT
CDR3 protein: CASSLDNQNQPQHF

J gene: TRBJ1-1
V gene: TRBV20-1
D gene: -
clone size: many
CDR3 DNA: TGCAGTGCCCACGCGCTCCAACCGGTAGTTAACACTGAAGCTTTCTTT
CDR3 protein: CSAHALQPVVNTEAFF

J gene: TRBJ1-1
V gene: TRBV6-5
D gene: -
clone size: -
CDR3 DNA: TGTGCCAGCGGGAGCAGGGGTTACACTGAAGCTTTCTTT
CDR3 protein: CASGSRGYTEAFF

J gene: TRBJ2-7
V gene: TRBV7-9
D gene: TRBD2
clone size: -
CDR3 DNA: TGTGCCAGCAGCCAAGTTCACCTAGCGGGAGGGCCATCCGAGCAGTACTTC
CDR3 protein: CASSQVHLAGGPSEQYF

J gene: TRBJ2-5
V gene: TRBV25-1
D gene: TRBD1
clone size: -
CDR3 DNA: TGTGCCAGCGTTGCGGTGCCAGGGGGACAAGAGACCCAGTACTTC
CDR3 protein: CASVAVPGGQETQYF

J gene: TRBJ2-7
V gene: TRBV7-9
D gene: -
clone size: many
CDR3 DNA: TGTGCCAGCAGCCGGACCGAGAGTATCTACGAGCAGTACTTC
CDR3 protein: CASSRTESIYEQYF

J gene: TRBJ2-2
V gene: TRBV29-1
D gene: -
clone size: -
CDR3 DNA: TGCAGCTCCGCCCGGGTTTGGGCAGGCAACACCGGGGAGCTGTTTTTT
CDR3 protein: CSSARVWAGNTGELFF

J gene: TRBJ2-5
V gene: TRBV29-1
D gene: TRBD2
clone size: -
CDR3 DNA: TGCAGCGTTGACGGGAGGGGGGGTGAAGAGACCCAGTACTTC
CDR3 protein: CSVDGRGGEETQYF

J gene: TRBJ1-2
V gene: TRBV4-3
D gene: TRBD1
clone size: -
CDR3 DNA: TGCGCCAGCAGCCAAGAAGCCAGGGGGCTCTATGGCTACACCTTC
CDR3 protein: CASSQEARGLYGYTF

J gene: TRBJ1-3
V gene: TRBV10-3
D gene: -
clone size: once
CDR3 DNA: TGTGCCATCAGTGTCGGTCAGGGGATCCACTCAAGAAACACCATATATTTT
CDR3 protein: CAISVGQGIHSRNTIYF

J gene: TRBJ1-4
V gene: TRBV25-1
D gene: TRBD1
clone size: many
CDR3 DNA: TGTGCCAGCAGTGAGGTCACAGGGGGCAGTCTTAATGAAAAACTGTTTTTT
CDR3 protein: CASSEVTGGSLNEKLFF

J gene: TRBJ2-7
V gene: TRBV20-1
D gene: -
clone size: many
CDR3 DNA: TGCAGTGCTCTCGTCGCGACAGGGAGGTCCGAGCAGTACTTC
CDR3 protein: CSALVATGRSEQYF

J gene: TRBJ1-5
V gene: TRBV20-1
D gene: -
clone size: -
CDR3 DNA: TGCAGTGCTGCTGCGGGCAGGATCAATCAGCCCCAGCATTTT
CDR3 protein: CSAAAGRINQPQHF

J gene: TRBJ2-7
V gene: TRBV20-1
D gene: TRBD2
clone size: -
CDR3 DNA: TGCAGTGCTCGAACTAGCGCGAAAGCCTACGAGCAGTACTTC
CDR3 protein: CSARTSAKAYEQYF

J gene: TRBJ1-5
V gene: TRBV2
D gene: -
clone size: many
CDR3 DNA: TGTGCCAGCAGTGAAGGGGGGCGCGTCACTCAGCCCCAGCATTTT
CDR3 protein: CASSEGGRVTQPQHF

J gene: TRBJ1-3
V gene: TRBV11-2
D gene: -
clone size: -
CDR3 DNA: TGTGCCAGCAGCTTAGTAGGCTACTCTGGAAACACCATATATTTT
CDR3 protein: CASSLVGYSGNTIYF

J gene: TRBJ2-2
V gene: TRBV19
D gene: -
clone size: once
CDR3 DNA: TGTGCCAGTAGTATTAGGGCGGGACGGAACACCGGGGGGCTGTTTTTT
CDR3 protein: CASSIRAGRNTGGLFF

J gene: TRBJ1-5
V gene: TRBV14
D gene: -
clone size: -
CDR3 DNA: TGTGCCAGCAGCCAAGACGGACTAGTTCCCTACGAGCATTTT
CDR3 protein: CASSQDGLVPYEHF

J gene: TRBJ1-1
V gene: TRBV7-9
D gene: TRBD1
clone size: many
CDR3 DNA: TGTGCCAGCAGCTTGGACAGGGGCAAAGCTTTCTTT
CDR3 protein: CASSLDRGKAFF

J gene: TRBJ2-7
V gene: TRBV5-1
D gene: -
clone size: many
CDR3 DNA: TGCGCCAGCAGCTTGGACCAGGCCTACGAGCAGTACTTC
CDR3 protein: CASSLDQAYEQYF

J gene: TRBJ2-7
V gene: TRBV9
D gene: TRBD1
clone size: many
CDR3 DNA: TGTGCCAGCAGCATTACAGGGGCTCACGAGCAGTACTTC
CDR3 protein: CASSITGAHEQYF

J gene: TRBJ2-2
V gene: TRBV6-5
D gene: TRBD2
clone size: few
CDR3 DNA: TGTGCCAGCAGCCGAAGCGGGGGGGGGAACACCGGGGAGCTGTTTTTT
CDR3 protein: CASSRSGGGNTGELFF

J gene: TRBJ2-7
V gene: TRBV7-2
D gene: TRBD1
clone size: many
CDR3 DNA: TGTGCCAGCAGCGCTTCGACAGGGGTAGCGCAGTACTTC
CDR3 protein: CASSASTGVAQYF

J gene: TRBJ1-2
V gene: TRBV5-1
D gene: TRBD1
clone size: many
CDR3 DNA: TGCGCCAGCAGCCCGGCAGGGGGCTCAAATGGCTACACCTTC
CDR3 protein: CASSPAGGSNGYTF

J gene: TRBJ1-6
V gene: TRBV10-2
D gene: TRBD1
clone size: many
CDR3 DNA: TGCGCCACCGCGACAGGGAATAATTCACCCCTCCACTTT
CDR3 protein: CATATGNNSPLHF

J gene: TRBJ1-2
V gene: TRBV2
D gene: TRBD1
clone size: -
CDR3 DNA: TGTGCCAGCAGGCAGGACAGGGCAATGGATGGCTACACCTTC
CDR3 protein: CASRQDRAMDGYTF

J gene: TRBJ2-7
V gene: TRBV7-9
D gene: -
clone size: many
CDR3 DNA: TGTGCCAGCAGCTTAGGGGCAGGGATCAAGGTCGAGCAGTACTTC
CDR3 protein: CASSLGAGIKVEQYF

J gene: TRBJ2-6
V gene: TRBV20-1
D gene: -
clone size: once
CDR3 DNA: TGCAGTGCTAGAGATCTACAGGGGGCCAACGTCCTGACTTTC
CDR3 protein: CSARDLQGANVLTF

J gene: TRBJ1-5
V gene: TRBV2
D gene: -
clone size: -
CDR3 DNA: TGTGCCAGCAGTGCCGTTAGGGGACTTCAGCATTTT
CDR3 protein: CASSAVRGLQHF

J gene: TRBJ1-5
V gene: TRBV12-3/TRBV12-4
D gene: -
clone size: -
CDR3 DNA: TGTGCCAGCAGAGGGGCAGGGGTTCTCAATCAGCCCCAGCATTTT
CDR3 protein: CASRGAGVLNQPQHF

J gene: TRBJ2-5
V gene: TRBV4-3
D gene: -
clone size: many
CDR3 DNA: TGCGCCAGCAGCCAAGATGGAGGGGCGGAGACCCAGTACTTC
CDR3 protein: CASSQDGGAETQYF